This record concerns one T cell receptor beta chain sequence. The sample belongs to a study of blood T cell repertoires in COVID-19. Turning to the study itself: Sites in the United States, Italy and Spain provided acute and convalescent COVID-19 samples.

Generated by immunoSEQ multiplex PCR, the TCRdb table keeps only in-frame clones and is missing some. The repertoire holds fewer than 250,000 clones, with around 80% as singletons. V lost 6 bases, J lost 4 bases, and 12 bases stayed unmatched. In germline, CDR1 is MNHNY, CDR2 SVGAGI (reference sequence). This CDR3 spans 16 amino acids. The receptor comes from a woman aged 80 or over with COVID-19, enrolled during active disease. Sequenced input: peripheral blood. The rearrangement links TRBV6-6 to TRBJ1-3; 7 bases are a match to TRBD1. DNA for the CDR3: TGTGCCAGCAGACCACCGAATACAGGGGTAGGAAACACCATATATTTT. Translated: CASRPPNTGVGNTIYF.